This TCR beta chain emerged from a study of T cells in Graves' hyperthyroidism and ophthalmopathy. Overall study: Once the initial diagnosis was made, peripheral blood was obtained before any treatment.

Amplification of TCR beta CDR3 regions used RNA as the template. TCR CDR3 underwent first-round RT-PCR with the HTBI primer set. Each CDR3 protein is one row after TCRdb ran MiXCR on the multiplex PCR reads. The sample lists a few hundred thousand distinct CDR3 sequences, roughly 15% occurring once. In germline, CDR1 is SQVTM, CDR2 ANQGSEA. The CDR3 consists of 19 residues. Trimming cost V 2 bases and J 1 base; bases outside gene matches: 8. This clonotype was observed at least ten times. Each patient was aged 18 to 65 and had newly diagnosed hyperthyroidism of under 2 months' duration. Using around 10 ml of fresh peripheral blood, PBMCs were prepared.

Material for sequencing was blood. The gene calls are TRBV29-1 and TRBJ2-6; TRBD2 agrees at 13 bases. This receptor was obtained from a middle-aged woman with Graves' hyperthyroidism that later progressed to Graves' ophthalmopathy. CDR3 nucleotides: TGCAGCGTTGAACATTCCGGACTAGCGGGAGTATCTGGGGCCAACGTCCTGACTTTC. It translates to CSVEHSGLAGVSGANVLTF.